This T cell receptor beta chain was sequenced in a study of T cell changes during pregnancy in multiple sclerosis. A remark on this clone: At one boundary the junction diverges from the germline segment, which might be a read error.

Measured with immunoSEQ multiplex PCR; TCRdb has only the in-frame clones, and not every one. In the table there are about 49,000 clones, 85% to 95% of which are singletons. The CDR3 is made up of 11 amino acids. Germline loops: CDR1 SNHLY, CDR2 FYNNEI. Sequences were derived from CD8+ T cells from peripheral blood mononuclear cells, sampled in the first trimester of pregnancy. The receptor was derived from a female donor with multiple sclerosis, enrolled in a pregnancy study. The gene calls are TRBV2 and TRBJ1-4; D not certain. CDR3 coding DNA: TGTGCCAGCAGTGAGGTGGGGAGGTGGGTTTTT. Encoded protein: CASSEVGRWVF. The full variable domain, with the rest looked up from reference TRBV2 and TRBJ1-4, is EPEVTQTPSHQVTQMGQEVILRCVPISNHLYFYWYRQILGQKVEFLVSFYNNEISEKSEIFDDQFSVERPDGSNFTLKIRSTKLEDSAMYFCASSEVGRWVFGSGTQLSVL.